This T cell receptor beta chain was recorded in a study of human T cells and chemical hapten exposure. Whole-study context: All through the approximately 23-week study, the scalp of each patient received diphenylcyclopropenone doses weekly. Minor volume differences among pooled libraries chiefly drove per-sample TCR yield variation. Broader study findings: Having alopecia, the donors may differ immunologically from healthy people.

The CDR3 totals 16 residues. The junction had 5 bases not matched to a gene; V was cut back by 6 bases and J by 0 bases. The time point: pre-sensitization, week 0. As to treatment: therapeutic diphenylcyclopropenone sensitization with weekly scalp DPC. Each donor was an alopecia patient between 18 and 70 years of age who qualified for DPC. There are many counts of this clonotype. What it binds is unknown. TCRdb fed the RACE reads into MiXCR, producing one record per CDR3 protein. The repertoire holds about 380,000 distinct CDR3 sequences, with approximately 5.1% as singletons. The clonotype originates from a woman aged 50 to 60 with alopecia areata. Some clones in this sample may be carry-over from other donors' samples. Here the sequenced sample was whole blood, taken in connection with sensitization to the hapten diphenylcyclopropenone (DPC). This rearrangement joins TRBV12-3 or TRBV12-4 to TRBJ1-4; the match to TRBD1 covers 9 bases. The CDR3 DNA is TGTGCCAGCAGAAAGGACAGGGGTACAACTAATGAAAAACTGTTTTTT. It translates to CASRKDRGTTNEKLFF.